One sample yielded the 28 T cell receptor beta chains listed below, sequenced in a study of cytotoxic CD8 clonotypes in ibrutinib-treated CLL (dated by TCRdb to the early 2020s). The time point label, read with the paper, signifies: progressive disease on ibrutinib. The library was produced with the immunoSEQ multiplex PCR assay. The immuneACCESS repertoire file appears here via TCRdb, limited to in-frame rearrangements. These files lack a portion of the clones; in checked studies, under half of the deficit traces to unresolved V genes, and the cause of the others is not known. This sample gives 150,000 to 200,000 clones in total; approximately 91% of them show up just once. Jointly, the top ten make up 3% to 3.5% of the sample. Sample: PBMCs, taken at disease progression, from a patient treated with ibrutinib. All receptors derive from a human donor with chronic lymphocytic leukemia.

This clone has just one count. This rearrangement joins TRBV28 to TRBJ2-4, with 8 bases that match TRBD2. The CDR3 contains 15 residues. The V gene end was trimmed by 4 bases and the J gene end by 2 bases; junction bases not matched to a gene: 4. Looked up from germline, CDR1 is MDHEN and CDR2 is SYDVKM. The CDR3 nucleotides read TGTGCCAGCAGTTCGGGGGGGGCGCCCAAAAACATTCAGTACTTC. Amino acid sequence: CASSSGGAPKNIQYF.

The chain carries TRBV7-2 and TRBJ1-1; D gene ambiguous. Trimming pared 4 bases from V and 4 bases from J, leaving 7 bases between. The CDR3 totals 12 residues. The germline V gene encodes CDR1 SGHTA and CDR2 FQGNSA. CDR3 amino acids: CASSSVVTEAFF. The CDR3 DNA sequence: TGTGCCAGCAGCTCCGTAGTCACTGAAGCTTTCTTT.

CDR3 nucleotides: TGTGCCAGCAGCTTGTACACCGGGGAGCTGTTTTTT. Its protein is CASSLYTGELFF. The V gene is TRBV5-8, the J gene TRBJ2-2; D call uncertain. Germline V gene sequence: CDR1 SGHTS, CDR2 YDEGEE. The CDR3 is 12 amino acids. V was pared by 1 base and J by 3 bases, with 1 base between.

The rearrangement joins TRBV2 to TRBJ2-3; D may be TRBD2 (6 bases). From germline, CDR1 is SNHLY and CDR2 FYNNEI. V dropped 9 bases and J dropped 5 bases, with 12 bases sitting between them. This CDR3 contains 12 residues. CDR3 DNA sequence: TGTGCCAGGGGAGGTGAGAAAGATACGCAGTATTTT. Translating gives CARGGEKDTQYF.

This sequence joins TRBV19 and TRBJ1-5; 7 bases fit TRBD1. The V and J ends lost 5 bases and 1 base, in that order; junction bases with no gene match: 5. Germline assignment: CDR1 LNHDA and CDR2 SQIVND (reference sequence). The CDR3 sequence is 15 residues long. The CDR3 spells CASSQTGESNQPQHF. The CDR3, as DNA: TGTGCCAGTAGTCAAACAGGGGAGAGCAATCAGCCCCAGCATTTT.

The chain uses TRBV7-9 and TRBJ1-2; perhaps TRBD1 as D (5 bases). With 5 bases removed from V and 8 bases from J, the gap between germline ends came to 15 bases. CDR1 SEHNR and CDR2 FQNEAQ come from the germline V gene (reference sequence). The CDR3 totals 13 residues. In DNA, the CDR3 is TGTGCCAGCAGCCTACTGGGGGAACGAGGCTACACCTTC. Encoded protein: CASSLLGERGYTF. The full variable domain, its missing parts supplied by reference TRBV7-9 and TRBJ1-2, is DTGVSQNPRHKITKRGQNVTFRCDPISEHNRLYWYRQTLGQGPEFLTYFQNEAQLEKSRLLSDRFSAERPKGSFSTLEIQRTEQGDSAMYLCASSLLGERGYTFGSGTRLTVV.

The chain combines TRBV4-1 with TRBJ2-1; 8 bases are a match to TRBD2. The V gene's germline CDR1 is MGHRA and CDR2 YSYEKL. Trimming took 0 bases from V and 9 from J; bases not matched to a gene: 7. CDR3 length: 15 amino acids. The CDR3 region has the DNA TGCGCCAGCAGCCAAGAGGGGACTAGAGGTAGTGAGCAGTTCTTC. Its translation is CASSQEGTRGSEQFF.

The rearrangement joins TRBV12-5 to TRBJ2-5; 9 bases are shared with TRBD1. Trimming removed 3 bases from V and 2 bases from J; junction bases left unmatched: 16. Germline lookup yields CDR1 LGHNT and CDR2 FRNRAP. The CDR3 has 19 residues. The CDR3 protein is CASGFILQRDRELQETQYF. Written as DNA, the CDR3 is TGTGCTAGTGGTTTTATCTTGCAAAGGGACAGGGAGTTGCAAGAGACCCAGTACTTC.

CDR3 loop: CASSLALLGSDTQYF. DNA of the CDR3: TGCGCCAGCAGCTTGGCTTTGCTTGGGTCAGATACGCAGTATTTT. This chain joins TRBV5-1 and TRBJ2-3; D uncertain. Germline V CDR1 and CDR2: SGHRS, YFSETQ. Trimming cost V 0 bases and J 4 bases, with 12 bases left between them. The CDR3 has 15 amino acids. The full variable domain, with the rest looked up from reference TRBV5-1 and TRBJ2-3, is KAGVTQTPRYLIKTRGQQVTLSCSPISGHRSVSWYQQTPGQGLQFLFEYFSETQRNKGNFPGRFSGRQFSNSRSEMNVSTLELGDSALYLCASSLALLGSDTQYFGPGTRLTVL.

This clone was seen just once. This chain uses TRBV15 with TRBJ1-1; D might be TRBD1 (5 bases). V was shortened by 1 base and J by 2 bases, with 17 bases between the two germline ends. The length of the CDR3 is 17 residues. The germline V gene encodes CDR1 LNHNV and CDR2 YYDKDF (reference sequence). The CDR3 DNA reads TGTGCCACCAGCAGAGTCGGATGGGGGTTTACTAACACTGAAGCTTTCTTT. It codes for CATSRVGWGFTNTEAFF.

The CDR3 is CATSSGWPGQLSGNTIYF. The DNA for the CDR3 is TGTGCCACCAGCAGTGGATGGCCGGGACAGCTCTCTGGAAACACCATATATTTT. The chain links TRBV15 to TRBJ1-3, with 7 nucleotides matching TRBD1. The CDR3 is 18 residues long. Germline values: CDR1 LNHNV, CDR2 YYDKDF (reference sequence). V dropped 3 bases and J dropped 0; count of bases not matched to a gene: 11.

This rearrangement joins TRBV6-6 to TRBJ2-2; 7 nucleotides align to TRBD1. In germline, CDR1 is MNHNY, CDR2 SVGAGI (reference sequence). The junction had 4 bases not matched to a gene; V was cut back by 2 bases and J by 4 bases. There are 15 residues in the CDR3. CDR3 in amino acids: CASSYGRDSTGELFF. The CDR3 DNA sequence: TGTGCCAGCAGTTACGGTCGGGACAGCACCGGGGAGCTGTTTTTT.

V is TRBV10-3 and J is TRBJ2-3, with 10 bases fitting TRBD1. V lost 11 bases to trimming and J lost 9 bases; unmatched junction nucleotides: 8. The V gene's germline CDR1 is ENHRY and CDR2 SYGVKD. CDR3 length equals 12 residues. CDR3: CALGQGTATQYF. The CDR3 DNA sequence: TGTGCCTTGGGACAGGGGACGGCGACGCAGTATTTT.

The chain uses TRBV7-3 and TRBJ1-1; no clear D gene. Germline values: CDR1 SGHTA, CDR2 FQGTGA. The germline V and J ends were trimmed by 5 bases and 5 bases, with 15 bases remaining between them. The CDR3 is 14 residues long. The CDR3 region has the DNA TGTGCCAGCAGCCTCCGAGAGGGTACAACTGAAGCTTTCTTT. This codes for CASSLREGTTEAFF.

This chain links TRBV28 with TRBJ2-2; D is unresolved. Per the germline V gene, CDR1 is MDHEN and CDR2 is SYDVKM. This CDR3 comprises 13 residues. Trimming took off 3 bases at V and 6 bases at J, with 8 bases between the two ends. The CDR3 DNA reads as TGTGCCAGCAGTTTGTCAGGCCCCGGGGAGCTGTTTTTT. Translation: CASSLSGPGELFF.

The chain recombines TRBV11-2 with TRBJ2-2; a weak D match, TRBD1 (6 bases). This CDR3 has 18 amino acids. Germline V gives CDR1 SGHAT, CDR2 FQNNGV. V lost 5 bases to trimming and J lost 5 bases, with 24 bases between them. The CDR3 sequence is CASSKRDTRGVSTGELFF. The CDR3 nucleotides are TGTGCCAGCAGCAAAAGGGACACCCGGGGAGTTTCGACCGGGGAGCTGTTTTTT.

This clone was observed once. This sequence joins TRBV5-3 and TRBJ1-2; D uncertain. TRBV5-3 falls under the ORF class, with uncertain function. The CDR3 spans 15 residues. Trimming took 1 base from V and 4 from J, leaving 14 bases between them. CDR3 DNA sequence: TGTGCCAGAAGCTTGCACGGGTTCTCGACCTATGGCTACACCTTC. Translated, it gives CARSLHGFSTYGYTF.

The chain employs TRBV5-1 and TRBJ2-3; D uncertain. This CDR3 has 14 residues. Trimming left V 1 base short and J 3 bases short, with 9 bases between. Per germline, CDR1 SGHRS and CDR2 YFSETQ. CDR3 in DNA: TGCGCCAGCAGCTTGTACGATCCTACAGATACGCAGTATTTT. It yields the protein CASSLYDPTDTQYF. The complete variable domain, with remaining parts taken from reference TRBV5-1 and TRBJ2-3, reads KAGVTQTPRYLIKTRGQQVTLSCSPISGHRSVSWYQQTPGQGLQFLFEYFSETQRNKGNFPGRFSGRQFSNSRSEMNVSTLELGDSALYLCASSLYDPTDTQYFGPGTRLTVL.

The chain combines TRBV5-1 with TRBJ2-5; possibly TRBD1 for D (6 bases). The V end lost 2 bases, the J end lost 5 bases, and 7 bases lay between the germline ends. CDR1 is SGHRS and CDR2 is YFSETQ in the germline V gene. The CDR3 is 12 amino acids. CDR3 DNA: TGCGCCAGCAGCTTAAGGGGGGAGACCCAGTACTTC. This encodes CASSLRGETQYF. The entire variable domain, with the rest obtained from reference TRBV5-1 and TRBJ2-5, is as follows: KAGVTQTPRYLIKTRGQQVTLSCSPISGHRSVSWYQQTPGQGLQFLFEYFSETQRNKGNFPGRFSGRQFSNSRSEMNVSTLELGDSALYLCASSLRGETQYFGPGTRLLVL.

The V and J genes are TRBV11-1 and TRBJ1-1; D is unclear. CDR3 size: 11 residues. Trimming pared 3 bases from V and 7 bases from J, leaving 6 bases between. The germline CDR1 and CDR2 sequences are SGHAT and FQDESV (reference sequence). The CDR3 loop reads CASSLGGEAFF. CDR3 nucleotides: TGTGCCAGCAGCTTGGGAGGTGAAGCTTTCTTT. The full variable domain, rest sourced from reference TRBV11-1 and TRBJ1-1, is EAEVAQSPRYKITEKSQAVAFWCDPISGHATLYWYRQILGQGPELLVQFQDESVVDDSQLPKDRFSAERLKGVDSTLKIQPAELGDSAMYLCASSLGGEAFFGQGTRLTVV.

The rearrangement joins TRBV7-2 to TRBJ2-3; 9 nucleotides match TRBD2. Trimming at V came to 1 base and at J to 2 bases, leaving 10 bases not matched to a gene. The germline V gene has CDR1 SGHTA and CDR2 FQGNSA. This CDR3 contains 18 residues. The CDR3 protein is CASSLGVSSGSNTDTQYF. The CDR3 DNA is TGTGCCAGCAGCTTAGGGGTTAGTAGCGGGAGTAACACAGATACGCAGTATTTT.

CDR3 amino acids: CASSEGQGFLTEAFF. In nucleotides, the CDR3 is TGCGCCAGCAGCGAAGGACAGGGATTTTTGACTGAAGCTTTCTTT. This chain uses TRBV5-1 with TRBJ1-1, with 8 positions matching TRBD1. Germline V gene data show CDR1 as SGHRS and CDR2 as YFSETQ. V shed 4 bases, J shed 5 bases, and the junction held 10 bases outside the gene matches. The CDR3 runs to 15 residues.

The V and J genes are TRBV7-9 and TRBJ2-1; D perhaps matches TRBD2 (6 bases). Germline CDR1 reads SEHNR; CDR2 reads FQNEAQ (reference sequence). V was trimmed by 6 bases and J by 7 bases, leaving 10 bases between them. This CDR3 spans 12 amino acids. CDR3 amino acids: CASSPGGNEQFF. CDR3 DNA: TGTGCCAGCAGTCCTGGGGGGAATGAGCAGTTCTTC.

The genes are TRBV15 and TRBJ1-2; the D is unclear. Trimming pared 2 bases from V and 4 bases from J, leaving 11 bases between. Germline V gene data show CDR1 as LNHNV and CDR2 as YYDKDF (reference sequence). The length of the CDR3 is 14 residues. CDR3 nucleotide sequence: TGTGCCACCAGCAGACCAAACCCCGGCTATGGCTACACCTTC. It yields the protein CATSRPNPGYGYTF.

The chain carries TRBV6-1 and TRBJ2-5, with TRBD2 matching 10 bases. Losses at the gene ends were 4 bases for V and 3 bases for J; bases not matched to a gene: 5. The germline gives CDR1 MNHNS, CDR2 SASEGT. The CDR3 length is 15 residues. The CDR3 nucleotides read TGTGCCAGCAGTGCCCTAGCGGGAGTTGAAGAGACCCAGTACTTC. Translation gives CASSALAGVEETQYF.

The chain carries TRBV11-2 and TRBJ1-2, with TRBD1 matching 8 bases. With V trimmed by 5 bases and J by 4 bases, 6 bases remained unmatched. The CDR3 runs 14 residues. Looked up from germline, CDR1 is SGHAT and CDR2 is FQNNGV. CDR3 sequence reads: CASSIGQGRYGYTF. The CDR3 DNA follows: TGTGCCAGCAGCATAGGACAGGGTCGCTATGGCTACACCTTC.

The chain employs TRBV11-2 and TRBJ1-5; D uncertain. CDR3 size: 13 residues. Trimming left V 4 bases short and J 4 bases short, with 8 bases between. Germline V CDR1 and CDR2: SGHAT, FQNNGV. CDR3 bases: TGTGCCAGCAGCTCGGCCGTAAATCAGCCCCAGCATTTT. This codes for CASSSAVNQPQHF. Combining the CDR3 with reference TRBV11-2 and TRBJ1-5 gives the whole variable domain EAGVAQSPRYKIIEKRQSVAFWCNPISGHATLYWYQQILGQGPKLLIQFQNNGVVDDSQLPKDRFSAERLKGVDSTLKIQPAKLEDSAVYLCASSSAVNQPQHFGDGTRLSIL.

This clone was detected a few times. The gene calls are TRBV6-4 and TRBJ1-2, with D maybe TRBD1 (6 bases). The length of the CDR3 is 12 residues. Trimming removed 8 bases from V and 2 bases from J, with 9 bases in between. Germline loops: CDR1 MRHNA, CDR2 SNTAGT. The DNA of the CDR3 is TGTGCCAGCCTAACAGGGAACTATGGCTACACCTTC. Encoded protein: CASLTGNYGYTF.